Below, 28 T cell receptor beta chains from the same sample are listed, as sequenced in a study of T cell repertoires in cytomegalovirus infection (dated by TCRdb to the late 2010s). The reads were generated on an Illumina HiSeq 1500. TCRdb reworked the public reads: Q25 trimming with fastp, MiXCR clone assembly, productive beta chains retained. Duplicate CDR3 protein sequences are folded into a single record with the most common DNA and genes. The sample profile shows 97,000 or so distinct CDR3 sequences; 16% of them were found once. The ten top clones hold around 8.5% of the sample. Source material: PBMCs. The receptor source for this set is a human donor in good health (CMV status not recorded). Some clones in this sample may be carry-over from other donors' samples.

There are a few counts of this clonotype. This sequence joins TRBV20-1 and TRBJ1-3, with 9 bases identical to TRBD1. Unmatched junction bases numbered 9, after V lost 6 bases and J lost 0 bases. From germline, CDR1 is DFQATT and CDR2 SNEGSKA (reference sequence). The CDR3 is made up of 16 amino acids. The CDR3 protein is CSAWKTGGYSGNTIYF. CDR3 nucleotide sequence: TGCAGTGCCTGGAAGACAGGGGGGTACTCTGGAAACACCATATATTTT.

CDR3 sequence: CASSPLEVGYTF. CDR3 DNA sequence: TGTGCCAGCAGCCCGCTTGAGGTTGGCTACACCTTC. The chain employs TRBV7-2 and TRBJ1-2; D uncertain. V was pared by 5 bases and J by 7 bases, with 11 bases between. CDR1 SGHTA and CDR2 FQGNSA come from the germline V gene. CDR3 length equals 12 residues.

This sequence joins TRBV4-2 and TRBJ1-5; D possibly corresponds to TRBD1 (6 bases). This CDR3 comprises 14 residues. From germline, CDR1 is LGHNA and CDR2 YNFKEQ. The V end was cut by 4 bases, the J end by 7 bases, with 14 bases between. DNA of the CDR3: TGTGCCAGCAGCCCGGTCAACAGGGACCAGCCCCAGCATTTT. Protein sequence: CASSPVNRDQPQHF.

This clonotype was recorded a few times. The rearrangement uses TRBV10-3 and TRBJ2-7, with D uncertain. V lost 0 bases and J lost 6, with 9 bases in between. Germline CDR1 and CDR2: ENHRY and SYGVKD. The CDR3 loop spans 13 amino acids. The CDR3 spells CAISESSAPEQYF. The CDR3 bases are TGTGCCATCAGTGAGTCCTCGGCGCCCGAGCAGTACTTC.

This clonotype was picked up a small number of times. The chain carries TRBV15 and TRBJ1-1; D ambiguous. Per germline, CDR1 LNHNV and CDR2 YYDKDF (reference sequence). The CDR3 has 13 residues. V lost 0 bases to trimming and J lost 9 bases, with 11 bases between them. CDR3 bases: TGTGCCACCAGCAGAGATCGAAGTTCTAAAGCTTTCTTT. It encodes CATSRDRSSKAFF.

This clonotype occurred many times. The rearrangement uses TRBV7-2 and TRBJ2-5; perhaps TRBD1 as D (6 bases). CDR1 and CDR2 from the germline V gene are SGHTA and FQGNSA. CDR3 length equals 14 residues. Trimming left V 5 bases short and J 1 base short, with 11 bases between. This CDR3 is CASSVGQPQETQYF. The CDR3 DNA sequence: TGTGCCAGCAGCGTCGGACAGCCCCAAGAGACCCAGTACTTC.

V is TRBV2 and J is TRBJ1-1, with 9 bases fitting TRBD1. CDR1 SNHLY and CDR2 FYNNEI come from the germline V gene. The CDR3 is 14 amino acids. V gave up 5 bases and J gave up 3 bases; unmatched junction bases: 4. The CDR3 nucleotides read TGTGCCAGCAGTTCGGACAGGGGTTACACTGAAGCTTTCTTT. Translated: CASSSDRGYTEAFF.

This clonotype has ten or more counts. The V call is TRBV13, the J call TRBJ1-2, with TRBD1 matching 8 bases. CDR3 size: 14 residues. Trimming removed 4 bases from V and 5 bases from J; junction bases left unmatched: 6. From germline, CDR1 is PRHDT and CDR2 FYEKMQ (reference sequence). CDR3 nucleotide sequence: TGTGCCAGCAGCTCGGACAGGGCGGTGTATGGCTACACCTTC. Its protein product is CASSSDRAVYGYTF.

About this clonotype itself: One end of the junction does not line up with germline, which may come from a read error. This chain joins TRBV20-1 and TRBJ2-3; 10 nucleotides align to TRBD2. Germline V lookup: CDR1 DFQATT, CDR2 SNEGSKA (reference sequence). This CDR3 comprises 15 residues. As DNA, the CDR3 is TGCAGTGCTAGATCAAGCGGGGGGGCCCCGGATACGCAGTCTTTT. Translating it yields CSARSSGGAPDTQSF.

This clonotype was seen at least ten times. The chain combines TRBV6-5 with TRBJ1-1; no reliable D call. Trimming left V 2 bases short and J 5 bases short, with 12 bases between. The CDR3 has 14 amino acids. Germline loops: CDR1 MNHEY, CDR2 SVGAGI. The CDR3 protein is CASSYKARGTEAFF. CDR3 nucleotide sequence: TGTGCCAGCAGTTACAAGGCGAGAGGGACTGAAGCTTTCTTT.

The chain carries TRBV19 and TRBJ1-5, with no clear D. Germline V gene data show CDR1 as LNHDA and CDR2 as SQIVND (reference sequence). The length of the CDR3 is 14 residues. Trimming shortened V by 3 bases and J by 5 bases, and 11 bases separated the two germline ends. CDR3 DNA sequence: TGTGCCAGTAGTATGGACCGCGGAGATCAGCCCCAGCATTTT. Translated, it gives CASSMDRGDQPQHF.

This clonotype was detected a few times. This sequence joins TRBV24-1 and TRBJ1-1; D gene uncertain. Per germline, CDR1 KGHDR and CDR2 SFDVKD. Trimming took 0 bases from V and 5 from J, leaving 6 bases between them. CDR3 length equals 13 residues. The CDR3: CATSDLDWTEAFF. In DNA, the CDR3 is TGTGCCACCAGTGATTTGGATTGGACTGAAGCTTTCTTT.

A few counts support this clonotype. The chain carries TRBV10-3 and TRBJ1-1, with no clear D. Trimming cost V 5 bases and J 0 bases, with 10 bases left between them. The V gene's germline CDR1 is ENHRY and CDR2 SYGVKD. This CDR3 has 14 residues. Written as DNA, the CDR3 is TGTGCCATCAGTAAGGGAGCGGTGAACACTGAAGCTTTCTTT. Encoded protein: CAISKGAVNTEAFF.

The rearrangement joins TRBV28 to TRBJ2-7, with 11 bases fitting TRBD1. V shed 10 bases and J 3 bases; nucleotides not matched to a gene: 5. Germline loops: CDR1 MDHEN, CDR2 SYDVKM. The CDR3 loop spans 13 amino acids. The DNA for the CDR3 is TGTGCCACCCAGGGACAGGGGGACTACGAGCAGTACTTC. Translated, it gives CATQGQGDYEQYF.

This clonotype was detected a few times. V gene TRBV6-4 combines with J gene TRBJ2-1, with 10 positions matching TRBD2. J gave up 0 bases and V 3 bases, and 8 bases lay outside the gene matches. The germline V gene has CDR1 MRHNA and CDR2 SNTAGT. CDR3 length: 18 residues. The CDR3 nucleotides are TGTGCCAGCAGTGAAGAAGGGACTAGCGCCCCCTCCTACAATGAGCAGTTCTTC. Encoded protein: CASSEEGTSAPSYNEQFF.

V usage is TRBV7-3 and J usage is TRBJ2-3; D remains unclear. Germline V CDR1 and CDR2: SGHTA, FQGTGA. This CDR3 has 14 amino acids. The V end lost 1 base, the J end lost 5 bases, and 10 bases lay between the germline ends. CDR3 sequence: CASSLNSAKDTQYF. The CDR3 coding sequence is TGTGCCAGCAGCTTAAATTCGGCGAAAGATACGCAGTATTTT.

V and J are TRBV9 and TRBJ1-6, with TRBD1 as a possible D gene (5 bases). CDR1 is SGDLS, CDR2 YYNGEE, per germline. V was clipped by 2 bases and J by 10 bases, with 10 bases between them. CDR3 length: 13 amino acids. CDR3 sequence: CASSVSRGSPLHF. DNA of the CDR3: TGTGCCAGCAGCGTCAGTCGGGGGTCACCCCTCCACTTT.

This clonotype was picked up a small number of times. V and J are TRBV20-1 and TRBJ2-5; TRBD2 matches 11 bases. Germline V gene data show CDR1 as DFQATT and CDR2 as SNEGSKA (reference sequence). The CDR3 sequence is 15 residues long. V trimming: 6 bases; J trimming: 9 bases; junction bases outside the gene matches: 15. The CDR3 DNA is TGCAGTGCCCTGGGCGGGACTAGCGGTGATTTCCCCCAGTACTTC. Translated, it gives CSALGGTSGDFPQYF.

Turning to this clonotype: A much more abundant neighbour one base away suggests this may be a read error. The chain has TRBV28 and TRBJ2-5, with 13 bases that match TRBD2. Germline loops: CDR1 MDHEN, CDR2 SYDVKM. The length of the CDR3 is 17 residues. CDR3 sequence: CASSLSSLAGGSETLYF. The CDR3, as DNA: TGTGCCAGCAGTCTCTCATCACTAGCGGGGGGGTCGGAGACCCTGTACTTC.

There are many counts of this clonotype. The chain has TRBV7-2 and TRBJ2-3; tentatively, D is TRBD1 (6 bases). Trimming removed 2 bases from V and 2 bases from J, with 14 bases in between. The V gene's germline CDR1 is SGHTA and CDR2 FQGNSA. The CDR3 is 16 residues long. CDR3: CASSLIMGQVTDTQYF. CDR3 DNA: TGTGCCAGCAGCTTAATAATGGGACAAGTCACAGATACGCAGTATTTT.

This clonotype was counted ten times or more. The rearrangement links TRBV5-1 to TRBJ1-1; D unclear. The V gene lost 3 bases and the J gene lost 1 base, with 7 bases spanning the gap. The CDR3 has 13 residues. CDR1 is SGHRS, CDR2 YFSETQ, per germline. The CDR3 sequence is CASSYQENTEAFF. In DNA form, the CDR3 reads TGCGCCAGCAGCTATCAGGAGAACACTGAAGCTTTCTTT.

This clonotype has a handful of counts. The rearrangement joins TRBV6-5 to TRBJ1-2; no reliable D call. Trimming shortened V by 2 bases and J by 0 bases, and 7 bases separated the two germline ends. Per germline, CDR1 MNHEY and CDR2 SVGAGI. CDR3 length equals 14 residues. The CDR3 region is CASSYVGTNYGYTF. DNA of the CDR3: TGTGCCAGCAGTTACGTCGGAACTAACTATGGCTACACCTTC.

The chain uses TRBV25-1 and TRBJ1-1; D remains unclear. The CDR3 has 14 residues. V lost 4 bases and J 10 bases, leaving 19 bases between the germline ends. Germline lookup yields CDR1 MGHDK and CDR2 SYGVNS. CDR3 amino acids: CASSGTLRLTGAFF. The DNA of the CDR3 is TGTGCCAGCAGTGGAACACTAAGATTGACGGGAGCTTTCTTT.

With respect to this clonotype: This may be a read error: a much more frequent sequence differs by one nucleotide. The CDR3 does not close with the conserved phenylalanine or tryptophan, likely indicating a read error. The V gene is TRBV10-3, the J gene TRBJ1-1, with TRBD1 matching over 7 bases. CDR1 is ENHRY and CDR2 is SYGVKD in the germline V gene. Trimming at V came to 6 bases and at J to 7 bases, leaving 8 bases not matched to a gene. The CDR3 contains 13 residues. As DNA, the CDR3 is TGTGCCATCAGAGAGGGACAGAGCAGTGAAGCTTTCCTT. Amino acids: CAIREGQSSEAFL.

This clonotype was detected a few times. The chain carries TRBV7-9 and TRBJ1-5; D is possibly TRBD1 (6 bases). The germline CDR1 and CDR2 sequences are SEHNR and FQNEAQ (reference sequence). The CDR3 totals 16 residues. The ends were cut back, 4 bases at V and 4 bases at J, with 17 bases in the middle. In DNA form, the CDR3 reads TGTGCCAGCAGCTCAGAAATCGGGGGGCAAAATCAGCCCCAGCATTTT. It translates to CASSSEIGGQNQPQHF.

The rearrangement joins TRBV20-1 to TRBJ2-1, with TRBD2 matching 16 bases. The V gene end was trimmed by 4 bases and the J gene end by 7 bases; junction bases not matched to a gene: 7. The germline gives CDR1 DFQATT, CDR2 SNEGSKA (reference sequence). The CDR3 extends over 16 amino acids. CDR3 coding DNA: TGCAGTGCTACGGGGACTAGCGGGGGGGCTTTTAATGAGCAGTTCTTC. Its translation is CSATGTSGGAFNEQFF.

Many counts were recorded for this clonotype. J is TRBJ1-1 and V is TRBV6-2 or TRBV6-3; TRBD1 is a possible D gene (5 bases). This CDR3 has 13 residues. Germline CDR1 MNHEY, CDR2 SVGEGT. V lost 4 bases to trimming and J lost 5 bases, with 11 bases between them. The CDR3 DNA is TGTGCCAGCAGTTTCACAGGCGGGACTGAAGCTTTCTTT. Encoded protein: CASSFTGGTEAFF.

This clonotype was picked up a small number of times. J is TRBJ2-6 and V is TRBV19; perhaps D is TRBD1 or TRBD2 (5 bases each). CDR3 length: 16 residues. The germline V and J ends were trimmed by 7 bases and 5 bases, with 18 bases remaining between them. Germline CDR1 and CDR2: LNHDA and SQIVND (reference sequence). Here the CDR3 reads CASTPRGDHRANVLTF. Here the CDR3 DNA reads TGTGCCAGTACCCCGAGGGGAGACCATAGGGCCAACGTCCTGACTTTC.